This T cell receptor (beta chain) was identified in a study of human T cells and chemical hapten exposure. Across the whole study: TCR yields per sample varied mostly from small pooled library volume differences. Study results and limitations: The formation of large CDR3 similarity clusters by expanded TCRs significantly exceeded that of controls.

This clonotype turned up a few times. Antigen unknown. TCRdb ran MiXCR on the RACE reads and lists one entry per CDR3 protein. Here the sample spans 300,000 to 450,000 distinct CDR3 sequences, about 5.1% being singletons. Trimming stripped 4 bases from V and 0 bases from J, with 17 bases between. The V gene's germline CDR1 is MDHEN and CDR2 SYDVKM. The CDR3 runs 17 residues. The time point: pre-sensitization, week 0. Treatment specified: therapeutic diphenylcyclopropenone sensitization with weekly scalp DPC. Source: whole blood, taken in connection with sensitization to the hapten diphenylcyclopropenone (DPC). This TCR came from a woman in her fifties or sixties with alopecia areata. Some clones in this sample may be carry-over from other donors' samples. The chain links TRBV28 to TRBJ2-3; D is unresolved. The CDR3 spells CASSSGSAGSSTDTQYF. The CDR3 DNA sequence: TGTGCCAGCAGTTCTGGCTCGGCAGGTTCTAGCACAGATACGCAGTATTTT.